This T cell receptor beta chain derives from a study of blood T cell repertoires in COVID-19. On the study more broadly: PBMCs, B-cell-depleted T cells, or T cells provided the cDNA or gDNA that made up the material.

Across 24 US areas, participants ranged in age from about 18 to 90 years. Data came from immunoSEQ multiplex PCR; TCRdb stores just in-frame clones and leaves some out. The sample contains 250,000 to 300,000 clones, around 84% of which appear only once. CDR1 and CDR2 (germline): MNHNS, SASEGT. V lost 2 bases and J lost 2, with 13 bases in between. The CDR3 is 16 residues long. This TCR derives from a man in his thirties or forties with acute COVID-19. The specimen was PBMCs or T cells enriched from blood (not recorded which). This rearrangement joins TRBV6-1 to TRBJ2-1; no reliable D call. Here the CDR3 DNA reads TGTGCCAGCAGTGAAAGTAACGGGTTTCCCTACAATGAGCAGTTCTTC. Translating gives CASSESNGFPYNEQFF.